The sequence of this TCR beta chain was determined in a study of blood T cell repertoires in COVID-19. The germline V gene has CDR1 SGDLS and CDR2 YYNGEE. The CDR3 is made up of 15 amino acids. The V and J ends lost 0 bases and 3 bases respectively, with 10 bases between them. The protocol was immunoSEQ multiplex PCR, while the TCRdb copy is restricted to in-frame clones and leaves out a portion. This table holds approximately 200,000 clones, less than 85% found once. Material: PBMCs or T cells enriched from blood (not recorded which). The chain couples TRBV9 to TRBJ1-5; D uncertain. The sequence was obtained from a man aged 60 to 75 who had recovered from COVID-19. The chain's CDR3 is CASSVGGKDNQPQHF. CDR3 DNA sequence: TGTGCCAGCAGCGTAGGCGGTAAGGACAATCAGCCCCAGCATTTT.